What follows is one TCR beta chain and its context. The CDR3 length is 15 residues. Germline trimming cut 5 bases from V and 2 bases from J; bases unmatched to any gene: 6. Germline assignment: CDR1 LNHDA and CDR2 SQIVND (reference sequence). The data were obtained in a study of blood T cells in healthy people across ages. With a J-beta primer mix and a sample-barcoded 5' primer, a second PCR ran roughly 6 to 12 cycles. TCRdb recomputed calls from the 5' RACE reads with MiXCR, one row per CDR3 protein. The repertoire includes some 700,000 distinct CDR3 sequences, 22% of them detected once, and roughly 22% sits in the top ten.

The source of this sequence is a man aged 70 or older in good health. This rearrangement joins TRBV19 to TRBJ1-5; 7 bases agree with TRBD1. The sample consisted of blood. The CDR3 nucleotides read TGTGCCAGTAGTTTACGACAGGGAGGCAATCAGCCCCAGCATTTT. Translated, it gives CASSLRQGGNQPQHF.